The 31 T cell receptor beta chains in this list originate from one sample, sequenced in a study of OX40 agonist ivuxolimab in advanced cancers. Receptor amplification or capture employed the immunoSEQ multiplex PCR assay. TCRdb provides this immuneACCESS table in a form limited to in-frame rearrangements. Some clones are lacking; in checked studies, under half of them reflect an unresolved V gene, and why the rest are absent is not known. Here the sample has 60,000 to 85,000 clones; around 92% occur a single time. Less than 3% of the sample is held by the ten biggest clonotypes. The specimen comprised CD4+ or CD8+ T cells sorted from blood, sampled in a trial of the OX40 agonist ivuxolimab. Receptors originate from an adult with an advanced solid tumor such as melanoma, head and neck, liver or kidney cancer.

In its sample, this clone was seen once. The same CDR3 also results from other DNA sequences found in this sample. The chain employs TRBV2 and TRBJ1-1; no reliable D call. Trimming shortened V by 6 bases and J by 6 bases, and 17 bases separated the two germline ends. Germline V gives CDR1 SNHLY, CDR2 FYNNEI. The CDR3 has 14 residues. The CDR3 region is CASSLHREEAEAFF. The CDR3 bases are TGTGCCAGCAGCCTACACCGGGAAGAGGCTGAAGCTTTCTTT.

The rearrangement joins TRBV30 to TRBJ1-4; 7 positions match TRBD1. Germline V CDR1 and CDR2: GTSNPN, SVGIG (reference sequence). The CDR3 runs to 13 residues. V lost 4 bases and J lost 5; bases outside the gene matches: 4. The chain's CDR3 is CAWKGQPNEKLFF. CDR3 in DNA: TGTGCCTGGAAGGGACAGCCGAATGAAAAACTGTTTTTT.

The chain has TRBV7-6 and TRBJ1-2, with a tentative D call TRBD1 (5 bases). This CDR3 has 15 residues. Germline V gene sequence: CDR1 SGHVS, CDR2 FNYEAQ. With 5 bases removed from V and 7 bases from J, the gap between germline ends came to 20 bases. CDR3 sequence reads: CASSRGGSGRSGYTF. CDR3 bases: TGTGCCAGCAGCCGTGGGGGATCTGGGAGGTCTGGCTACACCTTC.

The genes are TRBV5-4 and TRBJ1-2, with 9 bases that match TRBD1. CDR3 length: 16 residues. The junction had 11 bases not matched to a gene; V was cut back by 4 bases and J by 4 bases. Germline values: CDR1 SGHNT, CDR2 YYREEE (reference sequence). The CDR3 sequence: CASSPPGQGRSYGYTF. The CDR3 region has the DNA TGTGCCAGCAGCCCTCCGGGACAGGGTAGGAGCTATGGCTACACCTTC.

This rearrangement joins TRBV5-1 to TRBJ2-1; 11 nucleotides align to TRBD2. Germline assignment: CDR1 SGHRS and CDR2 YFSETQ. V was pared by 4 bases and J by 2 bases, with 8 bases of the junction left unmatched. The CDR3 sequence is 17 residues long. The DNA for the CDR3 is TGCGCCAGCAGCCTTCTTAGCGGGAGGGCCCCCTACAATGAGCAGTTCTTC. Translating gives CASSLLSGRAPYNEQFF.

This chain joins TRBV5-1 and TRBJ2-3; D not resolved. V lost 0 bases and J lost 6, with 5 bases in between. The CDR3 is 12 residues long. Germline V CDR1 and CDR2: SGHRS, YFSETQ. CDR3 DNA: TGCGCCAGCAGCTTGGTTGGGGATACGCAGTATTTT. This gives the protein CASSLVGDTQYF.

This rearrangement joins TRBV7-2 to TRBJ2-3; maybe TRBD2 (7 bases). Germline V gene sequence: CDR1 SGHTA, CDR2 FQGNSA. The CDR3 covers 18 residues. V lost 1 base, J lost 2 bases, and 19 bases lay in between. CDR3 bases: TGTGCCAGCAGCTTAGAGGCTCGGCGGGGGCCCTCCACAGATACGCAGTATTTT. This codes for CASSLEARRGPSTDTQYF.

The rearrangement uses TRBV5-1 and TRBJ2-3, with D tentatively TRBD2 (6 bases). The CDR3 is made up of 16 amino acids. V was shortened by 0 bases and J by 1 base, with 12 bases between the two germline ends. Germline lookup yields CDR1 SGHRS and CDR2 YFSETQ. CDR3 bases: TGCGCCAGCAGCTTGGGGAGCGGGCCTCGCACAGATACGCAGTATTTT. Translating gives CASSLGSGPRTDTQYF.

The chain carries TRBV5-6 and TRBJ1-2; tentatively, D is TRBD1 (5 bases). This CDR3 has 13 residues. V dropped 1 base and J dropped 10 bases, with 14 bases sitting between them. Per the germline V gene, CDR1 is SGHDT and CDR2 is YYEEEE. The CDR3 region is CASSLFQGEDYTF. The DNA for the CDR3 is TGTGCCAGCAGCTTGTTCCAGGGCGAGGACTACACCTTC.

This rearrangement joins TRBV6-5 to TRBJ1-2; 7 bases align to TRBD1. The CDR3 extends over 14 amino acids. V gave up 8 bases and J gave up 0 bases; unmatched junction bases: 6. CDR1 MNHEY and CDR2 SVGAGI come from the germline V gene. DNA for the CDR3: TGTGCCAGCCGCCGACAGGGCTCTAACTATGGCTACACCTTC. Protein: CASRRQGSNYGYTF.

This sequence joins TRBV5-6 and TRBJ1-2, with D unresolved. The germline CDR1 and CDR2 sequences are SGHDT and YYEEEE. This CDR3 has 12 residues. V lost 0 bases to trimming and J lost 8 bases, with 8 bases between them. CDR3 coding DNA: TGTGCCAGCAGCTTGGAGGATGTGGGCTACACCTTC. Protein: CASSLEDVGYTF.

In the case of this clone: Sequence at one end of the junction differs from germline and may be a read error. The chain links TRBV30 to TRBJ1-1; D is possibly TRBD1 (6 bases). The CDR3 loop spans 19 amino acids. Germline V gene sequence: CDR1 GTSNPN, CDR2 SVGIG (reference sequence). CDR3 DNA: TGTGCCCGGAGGGGCTCTCCTCATAATCGTCAGGGGATGAACACTGAAGCTTTCTTT. Its protein product is CARRGSPHNRQGMNTEAFF.

The chain carries TRBV30 and TRBJ2-3; 11 positions agree with TRBD2. The V and J ends lost 4 bases and 5 bases, in that order; junction bases with no gene match: 5. The germline CDR1 and CDR2 sequences are GTSNPN and SVGIG (reference sequence). This CDR3 region has 14 residues. CDR3 sequence reads: CAWNPGLAVDTQYF. CDR3 coding DNA: TGTGCCTGGAATCCGGGACTAGCGGTAGATACGCAGTATTTT.

A single count supports this clone. The rearrangement uses TRBV28 and TRBJ1-6, with 7 bases fitting TRBD1. CDR3 length: 15 residues. Germline V gene data show CDR1 as MDHEN and CDR2 as SYDVKM. The V gene end was trimmed by 7 bases and the J gene end by 7 bases; junction bases not matched to a gene: 10. The CDR3 sequence is CASTVPGGFNSPLHF. CDR3 sequence (DNA): TGTGCCAGCACCGTCCCAGGGGGGTTCAATTCACCCCTCCACTTT.

This clone was counted a few times. The chain employs TRBV2 and TRBJ1-5; the D gene is possibly TRBD1 (6 bases). The CDR3 spans 15 residues. Trimming left V 6 bases short and J 1 base short, with 13 bases between. CDR1 is SNHLY, CDR2 FYNNEI, per germline. DNA of the CDR3: TGTGCCAGCAGCTTACAGGGTAGGAGCAATCAGCCCCAGCATTTT. Translating it yields CASSLQGRSNQPQHF.

This sequence joins TRBV2 and TRBJ2-1; possible D gene TRBD1, 6 bases. CDR3 length equals 14 residues. Looked up from germline, CDR1 is SNHLY and CDR2 is FYNNEI. Trimming took 6 bases from V and 9 from J, leaving 18 bases between them. The CDR3 DNA is TGTGCCAGCAGGGTGTCGGACAGTCCGTCTGAGCAGTTCTTC. Encoded protein: CASRVSDSPSEQFF.

The genes are TRBV7-9 and TRBJ2-1, with D uncertain. This CDR3 region has 13 residues. CDR1 is SEHNR, CDR2 FQNEAQ, per germline (reference sequence). Between the trimmed V and J ends, which lost 1 base and 3 bases, there was a span of 4 bases. The CDR3 loop reads CASSLVVYNEQFF. The DNA for the CDR3 is TGTGCCAGCAGCTTAGTGGTCTACAATGAGCAGTTCTTC. The whole variable domain, filled in from reference TRBV7-9 and TRBJ2-1, reads DTGVSQNPRHKITKRGQNVTFRCDPISEHNRLYWYRQTLGQGPEFLTYFQNEAQLEKSRLLSDRFSAERPKGSFSTLEIQRTEQGDSAMYLCASSLVVYNEQFFGPGTRLTVL.

This chain joins TRBV2 and TRBJ2-1; 9 bases map to TRBD2. Germline values: CDR1 SNHLY, CDR2 FYNNEI. V lost 4 bases to trimming and J lost 2 bases; unmatched junction nucleotides: 9. CDR3 length: 17 amino acids. The CDR3 sequence is CASSARGVAGAYNEQFF. DNA of the CDR3: TGTGCCAGCAGTGCTCGGGGGGTAGCGGGGGCCTACAATGAGCAGTTCTTC.

This clone was recorded once. This sequence joins TRBV21-1 and TRBJ2-1. TRBV21-1 is labeled a pseudogene. The CDR3 sequence is 11 residues long. In DNA form, the CDR3 reads TGTGCCAGCAGCAGTTACAATGAGCAGTTCTTC. Translation gives CASSSYNEQFF.

This clone was picked up one time. The rearrangement joins TRBV30 to TRBJ1-1; TRBD1 matches 8 bases. Trimming removed 3 bases from V and 1 base from J; junction bases left unmatched: 10. CDR1 is GTSNPN, CDR2 SVGIG, per germline (reference sequence). The CDR3 is made up of 16 amino acids. CDR3 loop: CAWSRPGGIGNTEAFF. The DNA of the CDR3 is TGTGCCTGGAGCCGGCCAGGGGGCATCGGGAACACTGAAGCTTTCTTT.

The rearrangement uses TRBV30 and TRBJ1-3; perhaps TRBD1 as D (6 bases). V lost 0 bases to trimming and J lost 0 bases, with 12 bases between them. Per the germline V gene, CDR1 is GTSNPN and CDR2 is SVGIG (reference sequence). The CDR3 sequence is 16 residues long. The CDR3 region is CAWSVPGAHSGNTIYF. The CDR3 bases are TGTGCCTGGAGTGTGCCAGGGGCCCACTCTGGAAACACCATATATTTT.

This clone occurred once. The chain has TRBV19 and TRBJ1-5; D perhaps matches TRBD1 (5 bases). V shed 8 bases and J shed 3 bases, with 11 bases lying between them. Germline assignment: CDR1 LNHDA and CDR2 SQIVND (reference sequence). The CDR3 is 13 amino acids. The CDR3: CASSARVNQPQHF. The CDR3 DNA reads as TGTGCCAGTTCCGCCAGGGTCAATCAGCCCCAGCATTTT.

By sample share, this clone is medium-sized. V gene TRBV19 combines with J gene TRBJ1-2; no definite D call. Trimming removed 1 base at V and 8 bases at J, with 17 bases between. Germline CDR1 LNHDA, CDR2 SQIVND (reference sequence). CDR3 size: 15 residues. CDR3 residues: CASSIGTDPSWGYTF. CDR3 nucleotides: TGTGCCAGTAGTATAGGGACCGACCCAAGTTGGGGCTACACCTTC.

This clone has a single count. The chain links TRBV6-9 to TRBJ1-2; D remains unclear. This CDR3 comprises 16 residues. V dropped 0 bases and J dropped 0 bases, with 11 bases sitting between them. CDR1 and CDR2 (germline): MNHGY, SVAAGI. CDR3 sequence (DNA): TGTGCCAGCAGTTATTCAGGAAGCAGGTCTAACTATGGCTACACCTTC. This gives the protein CASSYSGSRSNYGYTF.

The chain has TRBV2 and TRBJ1-5; 8 nucleotides align to TRBD1. With 4 bases clipped from V and 0 bases from J, the junction kept 17 bases outside the gene matches. This CDR3 has 20 amino acids. CDR1 SNHLY and CDR2 FYNNEI come from the germline V gene. The DNA for the CDR3 is TGTGCCAGCAGTGTGAAACTGAGTACAGGGGGACTTTTTAGCAATCAGCCCCAGCATTTT. The encoded protein is CASSVKLSTGGLFSNQPQHF.

The chain uses TRBV5-1 and TRBJ2-3; 11 bases agree with TRBD2. V lost 4 bases and J lost 1; bases outside the gene matches: 2. Germline V gene lookup returns CDR1 SGHRS and CDR2 YFSETQ. CDR3 length: 15 residues. CDR3 sequence: CASSQLAGGTDTQYF. The CDR3 DNA reads TGCGCCAGCAGCCAACTAGCGGGAGGCACAGATACGCAGTATTTT.

The CDR3 coding sequence is TGTGCCATCAGTGAGTCTACAGTCCAGGATCAGCCCCAGCATTTT. Its translation: CAISESTVQDQPQHF. The J gene is TRBJ1-5, the V gene TRBV10-3; D gene unclear. The germline gives CDR1 ENHRY, CDR2 SYGVKD. The CDR3 is made up of 15 amino acids. V lost 0 bases and J lost 5, with 11 bases in between.

The V call is TRBV19, the J call TRBJ2-3; 10 nucleotides line up with TRBD2. The CDR3 has 16 residues. Germline V gene lookup returns CDR1 LNHDA and CDR2 SQIVND (reference sequence). Trimming cost V 3 bases and J 7 bases; bases outside gene matches: 10. CDR3 sequence reads: CASSIGSSGSWYTQYF. The DNA of the CDR3 is TGTGCCAGTAGTATCGGGTCTAGCGGGAGTTGGTATACGCAGTATTTT. Based on the CDR3 plus reference TRBV19 and TRBJ2-3, the full variable domain is DGGITQSPKYLFRKEGQNVTLSCEQNLNHDAMYWYRQDPGQGLRLIYYSQIVNDFQKGDIAEGYSVSREKKESFPLTVTSAQKNPTAFYLCASSIGSSGSWYTQYFGPGTRLTVL.

This clone was counted a few times. The chain links TRBV27 to TRBJ2-5; TRBD1 or TRBD2 may be the D gene (7 bases each). Germline-derived CDR1 and CDR2 are MNHEY and SMNVEV (reference sequence). The CDR3 covers 15 residues. V dropped 4 bases and J dropped 4 bases, with 16 bases sitting between them. This CDR3 reads CASSSPQGGGETQYF. CDR3 bases: TGTGCCAGCAGTTCCCCTCAGGGGGGGGGAGAGACCCAGTACTTC.

There are a few counts of this clone. This sequence joins TRBV29-1 and TRBJ2-3; 8 bases map to TRBD2. Germline V CDR1 and CDR2: SQVTM, ANQGSEA. The junction had 11 bases not matched to a gene; V was cut back by 4 bases and J by 5 bases. The CDR3 is made up of 15 amino acids. This chain's CDR3 is CSVVPGGGRGDTQYF. The CDR3 DNA is TGCAGCGTTGTGCCCGGGGGGGGAAGAGGAGATACGCAGTATTTT.

The chain recombines TRBV19 with TRBJ2-7; 9 bases agree with TRBD1. The CDR3 loop spans 14 amino acids. Per the germline V gene, CDR1 is LNHDA and CDR2 is SQIVND (reference sequence). J was trimmed by 2 bases and V by 5 bases; bases with no gene match: 4. The CDR3 loop reads CASSFRDRAYEQYF. The CDR3 DNA reads as TGTGCCAGTAGTTTCCGGGACAGGGCCTACGAGCAGTACTTC.